This T cell receptor (delta chain) comes out of a study of γδ T cells in repeated Plasmodium falciparum infection. The wider study: Age- and gender-matched Australian children served as comparison for malaria-exposed Malian children. Malian samples came from no-transmission periods or across acute febrile malaria episodes.

Bulk repertoires came from Vgamma9/Vdelta2+ or Vdelta2-negative gammadelta T cells flow-sorted from PBMC. This clone was counted a few times. Antigen specificity is unknown. TCRdb pairs this DNA with a much larger clone's protein that differs at residue 7, likely a read error; the protein shown was translated from the DNA. Germline V CDR1 and CDR2: TSWWSYY, QGS. The CDR3 is 15 amino acids. TCRdb redid the clone calls on the multiplex PCR reads with CATT. The sample has 85,000 to 90,000 delta-chain clones; around 1.4% are singletons. General study findings and limits: In Vdelta2-negative, largely Vdelta1+, gammadelta repertoires, repeated controlled infections appeared to drive clonal selection waves.

The sequence was collected from a pool of human donors (malaria-infected and uninfected, not separated). Specimen: gamma-delta T cells from blood. J is TRDJ1 and V is TRDV1; D gene unclear. The chain's CDR3 is CALVERRRLTDKLIF. DNA of the CDR3: TGTGCTCTTGTGGAAAGGAGGCGTCTCACCGATAAACTCATCTTT.